This T cell receptor (beta chain) was sequenced for a study of shared clonotypes between healthy human individuals. Every immunoSEQ plate was one replicate of a subset's evenly spread DNA. The assay was immunoSEQ multiplex PCR, and TCRdb's table has in-frame clones only and misses some. The repertoire consists of roughly 1 million clones, with around 74% occurring once and the leading ten covering approximately 1.5%. Sequenced: memory CD4+ T cells sorted from blood. Subset reported: CD45RA-negative fraction. The TCR was taken from a man younger than 35 in good health.

In DNA form, the CDR3 reads TGTGCCAGCAGCCCAACCGGACCGGTCAATGAGCAGTTCTTC. Translation gives CASSPTGPVNEQFF. The chain links TRBV5-6 to TRBJ2-1, with unresolved D. CDR1 and CDR2 (germline): SGHDT, YYEEEE. V gave up 4 bases and J gave up 6 bases, with 14 bases separating them. The CDR3 consists of 14 residues.